This T cell receptor (beta chain) was recovered during a study of T cells in Graves' hyperthyroidism and ophthalmopathy. Germline V lookup: CDR1 SNHLY, CDR2 FYNNEI. The CDR3 consists of 18 residues. Notes on this clonotype: Its antigen remains unidentified. At one end the junction does not follow the germline gene, possibly because of a read error.

RNA transcripts were the template for amplifying TCR beta CDR3 regions. First-round RT-PCR targeting the TCR CDR3 was performed with the HTBI primer set. TCRdb fed the multiplex PCR reads into MiXCR, producing one record per CDR3 protein. Among over 250,000 distinct CDR3 sequences, roughly 15% were seen once, and the ten largest hold 34%. A Clinical Activity Score of at least 3, a NOSPECS grade of at least 4 and a duration under 3 months were recorded in the ophthalmopathy patients. PBMCs stemmed from about 9.5 ml fresh peripheral blood. Points from the study as a whole: Among clonotypes expanded in thyroid above 0.001, most were also found in blood. Patients with ophthalmopathy were separated from those with stable hyperthyroidism by a 13 V-J model.

V and J are TRBV2 and TRBJ2-2, with 13 nucleotides matching TRBD2. Sequenced sample: blood. The sequence was obtained from a woman aged 40 to 49 with Graves' ophthalmopathy. CDR3 nucleotides: TGTGCCAGCAGCGACGGGACTAGCGGGGTTTCAAACACCGTGGAGCTGTTTTTT. Its protein is CASSDGTSGVSNTVELFF.